This TCR beta chain came from a study of chemoradiotherapy in HPV16-positive cancers. Looking at the study overall: A couple of HPV16-positive patients' cells yielded candidate HPV-specific clones and common motifs.

Study conclusions and caveats: For HPV16-positive patients, expanding HPV-responsive T cells associated with longer recurrence-free survival. Candidate HPV-specific clones and E7-related TCR motifs grew in tumor during treatment.

Repeated repertoire sampling spanned the course of chemoradiotherapy. On this clone itself: Antigen unknown.

Clones were read by immunoSEQ multiplex PCR, and TCRdb kept only the in-frame ones, dropping some. The sample has about 23,000 clones, more than 75% seen once; the top ten hold 4.5%. This TCR was sampled from a human donor with HPV-associated anogenital cancer. This sample comprised blood, obtained from a patient who underwent chemoradiotherapy.

Here the CDR3 reads CASSSSFPGTGKGKEAEAFF. The CDR3, as DNA: TGTGCCAGCTCTTCATCCTTCCCCGGGACAGGAAAGGGTAAGGAAGCTGAAGCTTTCTTT. V is TRBV27 and J is TRBJ1-1; TRBD1 matches 8 bases. The germline gives CDR1 MNHEY, CDR2 SMNVEV (reference sequence). This CDR3 is built from 20 residues. V shed 8 bases and J 6 bases; nucleotides not matched to a gene: 29.